This T cell receptor (beta chain) was retrieved from a study of T cells in Graves' hyperthyroidism and ophthalmopathy. This clonotype occurred many times. TCR beta CDR3 regions were amplified from RNA transcripts. The HTBI primer set drove a first-round RT-PCR of the TCR CDR3. MiXCR, run by TCRdb on the multiplex PCR reads, gives a single entry per CDR3 protein. The sample contains a few hundred thousand distinct CDR3 sequences, about a sixth of which appear only once. Each diagnosis was grounded in clinical symptoms, serum thyroxine and TRAb, thyroid ultrasound, and orbital computed tomography. V lost 3 bases to trimming and J lost 8 bases, with 15 bases between them. Germline V gene data show CDR1 as SNHLY and CDR2 as FYNNEI. The CDR3 extends over 14 amino acids.

The J gene is TRBJ2-3, the V gene TRBV2; perhaps TRBD2 as D (5 bases). Source material: blood. This TCR was sampled from a woman in her thirties or forties with Graves' ophthalmopathy. The CDR3 reads CASSEASIRGTQYF. CDR3 in DNA: TGTGCCAGCAGTGAGGCTAGTATTCGGGGTACGCAGTATTTT.